The 17 T cell receptor beta chains listed next were all sequenced from one sample in a study of beta chain features in type 1 diabetes. Study observations and caveats: TCRB CDR3s from Type 1 diabetes patients were moderately but significantly shorter in all four CD4+ subsets.

Expressed TCRB transcripts were sequenced because the entire RNA isolate underwent reverse transcription. Assay: immunoSEQ multiplex PCR; the TCRdb copy retains only in-frame clones and omits some. Of about 650,000 clones listed, roughly 12% are singletons. Their specific antigens are unknown. Material for sequencing was naive CD4+ T cells from blood. These receptor sequences come from a man aged 25-45 years with type 1 diabetes.

To note about this clone: The junction and the germline gene differ at one end; a read error may be behind it. V usage is TRBV9 and J usage is TRBJ2-5; D is perhaps TRBD2 (5 bases). The CDR3 totals 11 residues. Looked up from germline, CDR1 is SGDLS and CDR2 is YYNGEE. This CDR3 reads CASSRREIQYF. CDR3 DNA sequence: TGTGCCAGCAGCAGAAGGGAGATCCAGTACTTC.

This clone appeared a few times. The V gene is TRBV5-6, the J gene TRBJ1-1; unclear D gene. The CDR3 length is 18 residues. The germline CDR1 and CDR2 sequences are SGHDT and YYEEEE. With 4 bases removed from V and 4 bases from J, the gap between germline ends came to 26 bases. As DNA, the CDR3 is TGTGCCAGCAGCATTCGTCCCGGGAGAGGAGTTGGATCCACTGAAGCTTTCTTT. It is translated as CASSIRPGRGVGSTEAFF.

In this sample, this clone turned up a few times. The chain employs TRBV7-2 and TRBJ2-2; 7 bases are a match to TRBD1. Germline V gene data show CDR1 as SGHTA and CDR2 as FQGNSA. V was pared by 2 bases and J by 3 bases, with 6 bases of the junction left unmatched. This CDR3 spans 16 amino acids. For the CDR3, the DNA is TGTGCCAGCAGCTTATTCTGGCAGGGGGACACCGGGGAGCTGTTTTTT. Protein product: CASSLFWQGDTGELFF.

The table lists this clone with a few counts. The chain links TRBV18 to TRBJ1-5; D is undetermined. CDR3 length: 15 residues. Trimming took 0 bases from V and 0 from J, leaving 6 bases between them. The germline V gene encodes CDR1 KGHSH and CDR2 LQKENI. The CDR3 nucleotides read TGTGCCAGCTCACCACCGGAATATAGCAATCAGCCCCAGCATTTT. This sequence encodes CASSPPEYSNQPQHF.

The rearrangement links TRBV10-3 to TRBJ1-1; TRBD1 aligns across 10 bases. This CDR3 comprises 13 residues. Germline assignment: CDR1 ENHRY and CDR2 SYGVKD. Trimming removed 10 bases from V and 4 bases from J; junction bases left unmatched: 6. The CDR3 reads CATRTGGITEAFF. The CDR3 DNA is TGTGCCACAAGGACAGGGGGGATCACTGAAGCTTTCTTT.

The chain has TRBV9 and TRBJ1-6, with no clear D. Looked up from germline, CDR1 is SGDLS and CDR2 is YYNGEE. CDR3 length: 16 amino acids. The germline V and J ends were trimmed by 0 bases and 10 bases, with 17 bases remaining between them. CDR3 coding DNA: TGTGCCAGCAGCGTAGTCGTCGGCGGTGCGGAATCACCCCTCCACTTT. The encoded protein is CASSVVVGGAESPLHF.

The chain has TRBV14 and TRBJ1-2; D not resolved. In germline, CDR1 is SGHDN, CDR2 FVKESK. V was pared by 4 bases and J by 8 bases, with 23 bases between. The CDR3 loop spans 16 amino acids. In DNA, the CDR3 is TGTGCCAGCAGCCCTCAACGGACGGGTCACCGAAAAGGCTACACCTTC. Amino acid sequence: CASSPQRTGHRKGYTF.

The sample holds a few counts of this clone. This sequence joins TRBV11-2 and TRBJ2-1; the D is unclear. The CDR3 spans 14 residues. Germline loops: CDR1 SGHAT, CDR2 FQNNGV. V dropped 3 bases and J dropped 3 bases, with 9 bases sitting between them. CDR3 coding DNA: TGTGCCAGCAGCTTGGGCCAGATCTACAATGAGCAGTTCTTC. Protein: CASSLGQIYNEQFF.

This clone has more than one count but fewer than ten. This rearrangement joins TRBV7-8 to TRBJ2-2; no firm D call. CDR3 length: 15 amino acids. V lost 6 bases to trimming and J lost 0 bases, with 11 bases between them. The germline gives CDR1 SGHVS, CDR2 FQNEAQ. CDR3 region: CASRHRPANTGELFF. The CDR3, as DNA: TGTGCCAGCAGGCACAGACCCGCGAACACCGGGGAGCTGTTTTTT.

This clone appeared a few times. The gene calls are TRBV14 and TRBJ2-1; 10 bases map to TRBD2. Germline CDR1 SGHDN, CDR2 FVKESK. This CDR3 has 18 residues. V lost 0 bases and J lost 7; bases outside the gene matches: 12. The CDR3 DNA follows: TGTGCCAGCAGCCAAGAAAAGGCTAGCGGGGGCCTCTGGAATGAGCAGTTCTTC. This gives the protein CASSQEKASGGLWNEQFF.

Only a few counts were recorded for this clone. V is TRBV5-1 and J is TRBJ2-7, with D perhaps TRBD2 (5 bases). CDR1 and CDR2 (germline): SGHRS, YFSETQ. This CDR3 spans 14 amino acids. V lost 2 bases, J lost 6 bases, and 15 bases lay in between. The CDR3, as DNA: TGCGCCAGCAGCTTCTCCGAGGGCTCGCTCGAGCAGTACTTC. Translated, it gives CASSFSEGSLEQYF.

This chain connects TRBV5-1 to TRBJ2-7; 7 nucleotides match TRBD1. The CDR3 totals 12 residues. Germline CDR1 and CDR2: SGHRS and YFSETQ. Trimming removed 1 base from V and 6 bases from J; junction bases left unmatched: 1. CDR3 amino acids: CASSLTGVEQYF. CDR3 nucleotide sequence: TGCGCCAGCAGCTTGACAGGGGTCGAGCAGTACTTC.

V is TRBV10-3 and J is TRBJ2-7; 8 bases match TRBD1. The CDR3 covers 13 residues. Losses at the gene ends were 8 bases for V and 4 bases for J; bases not matched to a gene: 7. Germline V gene data show CDR1 as ENHRY and CDR2 as SYGVKD. As DNA, the CDR3 is TGTGCCATCGGATGGGACAGGAGGTACGAGCAGTACTTC. The encoded protein is CAIGWDRRYEQYF.

This clone was seen only a few times. The chain combines TRBV10-3 with TRBJ2-5, with 8 bases fitting TRBD2. In germline, CDR1 is ENHRY, CDR2 SYGVKD. V lost 6 bases to trimming and J lost 2 bases; unmatched junction nucleotides: 20. CDR3 size: 19 residues. CDR3 in amino acids: CAISGRGTGSAGDQETQYF. CDR3 DNA: TGTGCCATCAGCGGCCGGGGTACGGGATCAGCGGGGGATCAAGAGACCCAGTACTTC.

The gene calls are TRBV5-1 and TRBJ1-2, with a possible D match to TRBD1 (5 bases). This CDR3 is 15 amino acids long. Trimming pared 4 bases from V and 8 bases from J, leaving 21 bases between. Germline lookup yields CDR1 SGHRS and CDR2 YFSETQ. CDR3 DNA sequence: TGCGCCAGCAGCCCGGATGGGGGAGAAATCCTCGGCTACACCTTC. It codes for CASSPDGGEILGYTF.

The gene calls are TRBV25-1 and TRBJ1-3; D may be TRBD1 (5 bases). The V end lost 7 bases, the J end lost 2 bases, and 9 bases lay between the germline ends. This CDR3 is 13 amino acids long. CDR1 is MGHDK and CDR2 is SYGVNS in the germline V gene. CDR3 amino acids: CASTGDAGNTIYF. The CDR3 bases are TGTGCCAGCACCGGGGACGCTGGAAACACCATATATTTT. The variable domain in full, completed from reference TRBV25-1 and TRBJ1-3, reads EADIYQTPRYLVIGTGKKITLECSQTMGHDKMYWYQQDPGMELHLIHYSYGVNSTEKGDLSSESTVSRIRTEHFPLTLESARPSHTSQYLCASTGDAGNTIYFGEGSWLTVV.

This clone was observed a handful of times. The rearrangement uses TRBV9 and TRBJ2-3; no definite D call. V lost 2 bases and J 0 bases, leaving 13 bases between the germline ends. Germline CDR1 is SGDLS and CDR2 is YYNGEE. This CDR3 region has 16 residues. In DNA, the CDR3 is TGTGCCAGCAGCGTCAGCCCTTCCCTTAGCACAGATACGCAGTATTTT. Protein sequence: CASSVSPSLSTDTQYF.